This T cell receptor (beta chain) was documented in a study of radiation and T cells in renal cell carcinoma. Profiled with immunoSEQ multiplex PCR; TCRdb holds only in-frame clones, not every one. The sample lists about 64,000 clones, about three quarters occurring once. As to time point: blood 4 weeks post-SBRT, at nephrectomy. Treatment here: 15 Gy SBRT to primary tumor, nephrectomy 4 weeks later. The germline CDR1 and CDR2 sequences are WNHNN and SYGVQD (reference sequence). This CDR3 has 14 residues. V lost 5 bases to trimming and J lost 7 bases, with 17 bases between them. This TCR came from a man aged 55 to 69 with renal cell carcinoma. Sequenced material: blood, taken from a patient whose treatment included radiotherapy and nephrectomy. J is TRBJ1-1 and V is TRBV10-1; D gene ambiguous. CDR3 amino acids: CASSLDPEGSEAFF. In DNA, the CDR3 is TGCGCCAGCAGTCTGGACCCCGAGGGTAGTGAAGCTTTCTTT.